The 18 T cell receptor beta chains below come from one sample, sequenced in a study of regulatory T cells in long-lasting Graves disease. Library construction for TCR beta used iRepertoire HTBI primers and Arm-PCR of CDR3 regions. Using its own MiXCR run on the multiplex PCR reads, TCRdb lists one record per CDR3 protein. The sample yields around 460,000 distinct CDR3 sequences, 14% seen once. Regarding time point: newly diagnosed GD, antithyroid drugs for less than 3 months. PBMCs were the source of the RNA used for TCR sequencing. The same sample was also used in a study of T cells in Graves' hyperthyroidism and ophthalmopathy.

The sample consisted of peripheral blood mononuclear cells (PBMCs), taken at new diagnosis, from a patient treated with antithyroid drugs. Every receptor here comes from a woman aged 45-60 years with Graves disease.

The rearrangement joins TRBV6-2 or TRBV6-3 to TRBJ2-7; no clear D. Germline V gives CDR1 MNHEY, CDR2 SVGEGT. This CDR3 comprises 11 residues. Trimming shortened V by 5 bases and J by 5 bases, and 7 bases separated the two germline ends. CDR3 amino acids: CASSEFDEQYF. The CDR3 coding sequence is TGTGCCAGCAGTGAATTTGACGAGCAGTACTTC.

This clonotype occurred a few times. The chain recombines TRBV9 with TRBJ2-7, with D maybe TRBD2 (6 bases). V lost 0 bases, J lost 0 bases, and 16 bases lay in between. From germline, CDR1 is SGDLS and CDR2 YYNGEE. The CDR3 contains 17 residues. CDR3 sequence reads: CASSVGGRAGSSYEQYF. CDR3 nucleotide sequence: TGTGCCAGCAGCGTAGGAGGGAGAGCGGGCAGCTCCTACGAGCAGTACTTC. The full variable domain, in which reference TRBV9 and TRBJ2-7 provide the parts outside the CDR3, is DSGVTQTPKHLITATGQRVTLRCSPRSGDLSVYWYQQSLDQGLQFLIQYYNGEERAKGNILERFSAQQFPDLHSELNLSSLELGDSALYFCASSVGGRAGSSYEQYFGPGTRLTVT.

This clonotype has at least ten counts. The chain is built from TRBV5-1 and TRBJ2-5; D is possibly TRBD1 (7 bases). The germline gives CDR1 SGHRS, CDR2 YFSETQ. CDR3 length equals 17 residues. V lost 0 bases and J lost 0, with 15 bases in between. Here the CDR3 reads CASSLVRGGTDQETQYF. CDR3 DNA sequence: TGCGCCAGCAGCTTGGTTCGTGGCGGGACAGACCAAGAGACCCAGTACTTC. The whole variable domain, remainder taken from reference TRBV5-1 and TRBJ2-5, is KAGVTQTPRYLIKTRGQQVTLSCSPISGHRSVSWYQQTPGQGLQFLFEYFSETQRNKGNFPGRFSGRQFSNSRSEMNVSTLELGDSALYLCASSLVRGGTDQETQYFGPGTRLLVL.

This clonotype was seen many times. The chain is built from TRBV12-3 or TRBV12-4 and TRBJ2-7; TRBD1 matches at 7 bases. CDR3 size: 16 residues. The trim removed 8 bases at V and 0 bases at J, leaving 13 bases unmatched. The CDR3 DNA follows: TGTGCCAGCGGACGCCCCGGACAGGCAAACTCCTACGAGCAGTACTTC. Translated, it gives CASGRPGQANSYEQYF.

This clonotype was counted at least ten times. V usage is TRBV28 and J usage is TRBJ2-1, with 10 bases identical to TRBD1. Trimming cost V 5 bases and J 4 bases; bases outside gene matches: 5. This CDR3 is 15 amino acids long. The germline CDR1 and CDR2 sequences are MDHEN and SYDVKM. The chain's CDR3 is CASSDGQGGYNEQFF. CDR3 nucleotides: TGTGCCAGCAGTGATGGACAGGGGGGGTACAATGAGCAGTTCTTC.

There are many counts of this clonotype. The gene calls are TRBV12-3 or TRBV12-4 and TRBJ2-7, with 11 positions matching TRBD1. The CDR3 covers 15 residues. Trimming at V came to 3 bases and at J to 4 bases, leaving 5 bases not matched to a gene. CDR3: CASSFGGQGAYEQYF. DNA of the CDR3: TGTGCCAGCAGTTTTGGTGGACAGGGGGCTTACGAGCAGTACTTC.

This clonotype showed up many times. The chain has TRBV3-1 and TRBJ1-2; no clear D gene. The germline gives CDR1 LGHDT, CDR2 YNNKEL (reference sequence). The CDR3 runs 12 residues. V shed 4 bases and J shed 11 bases, with 14 bases lying between them. Here the CDR3 DNA reads TGTGCCAGCAGCCCTCCTGATAGGTGGTACACCTTC. It codes for CASSPPDRWYTF. The variable domain in full, completed from reference TRBV3-1 and TRBJ1-2, reads DTAVSQTPKYLVTQMGNDKSIKCEQNLGHDTMYWYKQDSKKFLKIMFSYNNKELIINETVPNRFSPKSPDKAHLNLHINSLELGDSAVYFCASSPPDRWYTFGSGTRLTVV.

This clonotype has ten or more counts. This rearrangement joins TRBV7-2 to TRBJ2-3; TRBD1 matches 7 bases. The CDR3 contains 15 residues. Germline-derived CDR1 and CDR2 are SGHTA and FQGNSA. With V trimmed by 4 bases and J by 1 base, 5 bases remained unmatched. The CDR3: CASSSGQPGTDTQYF. CDR3 nucleotides: TGTGCCAGCAGCTCGGGACAGCCGGGCACAGATACGCAGTATTTT.

As to this clonotype: As the CDR3 is not closed by the conserved phenylalanine or tryptophan, this likely results from a read error. V gene TRBV6-1 combines with J gene TRBJ1-1, with 9 bases matching TRBD1. The ends lost 2 bases at V and 4 bases at J; junction bases unmatched: 5. The germline CDR1 and CDR2 sequences are MNHNS and SASEGT. This CDR3 comprises 15 residues. DNA of the CDR3: TGTGCCAGCAGTGAACAAACAGGGGGCTTCACTGAAGCTTTCTTG. As protein: CASSEQTGGFTEAFL.

V gene TRBV9 combines with J gene TRBJ1-6; 7 bases agree with TRBD1. Trimming at V came to 4 bases and at J to 7 bases, leaving 8 bases not matched to a gene. CDR3 length: 15 residues. From germline, CDR1 is SGDLS and CDR2 YYNGEE. The CDR3 loop reads CASSPRGDSNSPLHF. CDR3 DNA: TGTGCCAGCAGCCCAAGGGGGGACAGCAATTCACCCCTCCACTTT. Full variable domain (outside the CDR3, taken from reference TRBV9 and TRBJ1-6): DSGVTQTPKHLITATGQRVTLRCSPRSGDLSVYWYQQSLDQGLQFLIQYYNGEERAKGNILERFSAQQFPDLHSELNLSSLELGDSALYFCASSPRGDSNSPLHFGNGTRLTVT.

The chain couples TRBV7-3 to TRBJ2-1, with 10 bases aligning to TRBD1. The germline V gene encodes CDR1 SGHTA and CDR2 FQGTGA. J was trimmed by 8 bases and V by 7 bases; bases with no gene match: 5. The CDR3 has 13 amino acids. CDR3 residues: CASNIGTGDEQFF. The CDR3 nucleotides are TGTGCCAGCAACATCGGGACAGGGGATGAGCAGTTCTTC.

This clonotype was seen just once. This chain links TRBV27 with TRBJ1-6, with D unclear. This CDR3 region has 14 residues. In germline, CDR1 is MNHEY, CDR2 SMNVEV (reference sequence). Trimming removed 3 bases at V and 4 bases at J, with 7 bases between. The CDR3 spells CASSFEGYNSPLHF. The CDR3 coding sequence is TGTGCCAGCAGTTTTGAGGGTTATAATTCACCCCTCCACTTT.

This clonotype has a count of ten or more. This chain links TRBV2 with TRBJ1-5, with a tentative D call TRBD1 (5 bases). The germline V gene encodes CDR1 SNHLY and CDR2 FYNNEI. V was cut by 8 bases and J by 7 bases, with 18 bases left in between. CDR3 length: 14 amino acids. Here the CDR3 DNA reads TGTGCCAGCCGACTTAGGTCCAGGGTCCAGCCCCAGCATTTT. It is translated as CASRLRSRVQPQHF.

The sample holds many counts of this clonotype. The DNA for the CDR3 is TGTGCCAGCAGTAGCGGGACAACTAGCACAGATACGCAGTATTTT. It yields the protein CASSSGTTSTDTQYF. The chain employs TRBV7-9 and TRBJ2-3; TRBD2 matches 8 bases. The CDR3 consists of 15 residues. J gave up 0 bases and V 6 bases, and 5 bases lay outside the gene matches. CDR1 SEHNR and CDR2 FQNEAQ come from the germline V gene (reference sequence).

The table lists this clonotype with many counts. The chain combines TRBV6-6 with TRBJ2-7; unclear D gene. The length of the CDR3 is 13 residues. V was trimmed by 0 bases and J by 3 bases, leaving 6 bases between them. Looked up from germline, CDR1 is MNHNY and CDR2 is SVGAGI (reference sequence). This CDR3 reads CASSYSIFYEQYF. CDR3 bases: TGTGCCAGCAGTTACTCGATCTTCTACGAGCAGTACTTC.

The rearrangement links TRBV27 to TRBJ1-1; D might be TRBD1 (5 bases). CDR1 is MNHEY and CDR2 is SMNVEV in the germline V gene (reference sequence). V lost 3 bases and J 1 base, leaving 12 bases between the germline ends. The CDR3 sequence is 15 residues long. The CDR3 here is CASSFYGTRNTEAFF. DNA for the CDR3: TGTGCCAGCAGTTTCTACGGGACGAGGAACACTGAAGCTTTCTTT.

This clonotype was detected ten times or more. CDR3 region: CASSLAGQNEQFF. The CDR3 DNA follows: TGTGCCAGCAGCTTAGCAGGACAGAATGAGCAGTTCTTC. The rearrangement uses TRBV11-2 and TRBJ2-1; D is possibly TRBD1 (6 bases). Germline CDR1 reads SGHAT; CDR2 reads FQNNGV. V was pared by 1 base and J by 7 bases, with 8 bases between. The CDR3 is 13 amino acids.

This clonotype was picked up many times. This CDR3 reads CASSQRGPGLAGAPRDNEQFF. CDR3 bases: TGTGCCAGCAGCCAAAGGGGACCGGGGCTAGCGGGAGCGCCCAGGGACAATGAGCAGTTCTTC. The rearrangement joins TRBV3-1 to TRBJ2-1, with 10 nucleotides matching TRBD2. This CDR3 spans 21 amino acids. V gave up 2 bases and J gave up 5 bases; unmatched junction bases: 21. Germline V gives CDR1 LGHDT, CDR2 YNNKEL (reference sequence).